The 14 T cell receptor beta chains listed next were all sequenced from one sample in a study of blood T cell repertoires in COVID-19 (TCRdb year 2020). Preparation of the library involved the immunoSEQ multiplex PCR assay. TCRdb obtained this table from immuneACCESS and retained in-frame rearrangements with V and J assigned. These tables miss some clones; where compared with another copy, unresolved V genes account for less than half of the shortfall, and the remainder is unexplained. Recorded for this sample are some 210,000 clones; 70% to 90% of them occurred a single time. The ten largest account for about 6.6% of the sample. Sequencing was performed on peripheral blood. These receptor sequences come from a woman in her forties who had recovered from COVID-19.

V and J are TRBV28 and TRBJ1-1; D possibly corresponds to TRBD1 (5 bases). The CDR3 consists of 15 residues. Germline values: CDR1 MDHEN, CDR2 SYDVKM. Trimming shortened V by 3 bases and J by 2 bases, and 13 bases separated the two germline ends. The CDR3 region is CASSFNRGGNTEAFF. The CDR3 nucleotides read TGTGCCAGCAGTTTTAATCGGGGGGGAAACACTGAAGCTTTCTTT. Combining the CDR3 with reference TRBV28 and TRBJ1-1 gives the whole variable domain DVKVTQSSRYLVKRTGEKVFLECVQDMDHENMFWYRQDPGLGLRLIYFSYDVKMKEKGDIPEGYSVSREKKERFSLILESASTNQTSMYLCASSFNRGGNTEAFFGQGTRLTVV.

This chain uses TRBV6-5 with TRBJ2-7, with 8 bases aligning to TRBD1. This CDR3 is built from 14 residues. V lost 6 bases and J lost 3; bases outside the gene matches: 7. Germline CDR1 and CDR2: MNHEY and SVGAGI. The CDR3 DNA reads TGTGCCAGCAGGCCCCGGGACAGGCTCTACGAGCAGTACTTC. Translating gives CASRPRDRLYEQYF.

A single count supports this clone. Additional DNA sequences in this sample encode the identical CDR3. The chain has TRBV18 and TRBJ1-1; TRBD1 might be the D (5 bases). V was pared by 6 bases and J by 1 base, with 9 bases between. There are 13 residues in the CDR3. Germline V gene sequence: CDR1 KGHSH, CDR2 LQKENI. CDR3 sequence: CASSPQGNTEAFF. DNA for the CDR3: TGTGCCAGCTCTCCTCAGGGGAACACTGAAGCTTTCTTT.

The chain employs TRBV6-5 and TRBJ2-7, with 9 bases aligning to TRBD1. J lost 7 bases, V lost 6 bases, and 7 bases had no gene match. The CDR3 is 13 residues long. CDR1 and CDR2 from the germline V gene are MNHEY and SVGAGI. This chain's CDR3 is CASRGQGVGEQYF. DNA for the CDR3: TGTGCCAGCAGGGGACAGGGTGTGGGGGAGCAGTACTTC.

Only a few counts were recorded for this clone. J is TRBJ1-1 and V is TRBV29-1; D not resolved. The CDR3 totals 13 residues. With 4 bases removed from V and 4 bases from J, the gap between germline ends came to 13 bases. Germline V lookup: CDR1 SQVTM, CDR2 ANQGSEA. The CDR3 DNA reads TGCAGCGTTGCACAGACCTTGGGCACTGAAGCTTTCTTT. Translation gives CSVAQTLGTEAFF.

The chain recombines TRBV11-3 with TRBJ2-7, with TRBD1 matching 9 bases. Looked up from germline, CDR1 is SGHNT and CDR2 is YENEEA. V dropped 5 bases and J dropped 1; count of bases not matched to a gene: 9. This CDR3 is built from 16 residues. CDR3 DNA sequence: TGTGCCAGCAGCGCAGGGGGGACAGGGAGTTCCTACGAGCAGTACTTC. It translates to CASSAGGTGSSYEQYF.

In its sample, this clone was seen once. The rearrangement links TRBV27 to TRBJ2-3; 9 bases line up with TRBD1. The CDR3 has 15 amino acids. With 8 bases clipped from V and 8 bases from J, the junction kept 14 bases outside the gene matches. Germline CDR1 and CDR2: MNHEY and SMNVEV (reference sequence). CDR3 sequence (DNA): TGTGCCAGCGGGGGGGGTAGACAGGGACAGGGTACGCAGTATTTT. Amino acid sequence: CASGGGRQGQGTQYF.

This rearrangement joins TRBV3-1 (or the pseudogene TRBV3-2) to TRBJ2-1; 13 nucleotides line up with TRBD2. The CDR3 runs to 18 residues. V lost 2 bases and J lost 7; bases outside the gene matches: 11. Germline V gives CDR1 LGHDT, CDR2 YNNKEL (reference sequence). The CDR3 DNA is TGTGCCAGCAGCCAACCCCTTGGACTAGCGGGGGAGAGGAATGAGCAGTTCTTC. Residues: CASSQPLGLAGERNEQFF.

The gene calls are TRBV6-2 or TRBV6-3 and TRBJ1-2; no definite D call. Germline V gene sequence: CDR1 MNHEY, CDR2 SVGEGT. The V end was cut by 0 bases, the J end by 4 bases, with 12 bases between. This CDR3 has 15 amino acids. The DNA of the CDR3 is TGTGCCAGCAGTTACTCTACGGGGAGAGGCTATGGCTACACCTTC. Its translation: CASSYSTGRGYGYTF.

The V gene is TRBV9, the J gene TRBJ2-5; 9 nucleotides agree with TRBD2. The CDR3 totals 15 residues. Germline V gene data show CDR1 as SGDLS and CDR2 as YYNGEE. V trimming: 0 bases; J trimming: 5 bases; junction bases outside the gene matches: 5. Here the CDR3 reads CASSVAGSGRETQYF. DNA of the CDR3: TGTGCCAGCAGCGTAGCAGGAAGCGGGAGGGAGACCCAGTACTTC.

This clone was seen only a few times. This rearrangement joins TRBV3-1 (or the pseudogene TRBV3-2) to TRBJ1-1; a possible D gene is TRBD1 (5 bases). Germline V gene lookup returns CDR1 LGHDT and CDR2 YNNKEL (reference sequence). Deletions cut 2 bases from V and 2 bases from J, with 18 bases between. CDR3 length: 17 residues. CDR3 sequence reads: CASSQTPDSTVNTEAFF. For the CDR3, the DNA is TGTGCCAGCAGCCAAACCCCCGATTCGACAGTCAACACTGAAGCTTTCTTT.

This clone was found a few times. The CDR3 DNA is TGTGCCAGCAGCCCGAGAACAGGGGCAAATGAAAAACTGTTTTTT. Residues: CASSPRTGANEKLFF. V is TRBV2 and J is TRBJ1-4; 7 bases are shared with TRBD1. V gave up 6 bases and J gave up 5 bases; unmatched junction bases: 9. The CDR3 has 15 amino acids. Germline V gene data show CDR1 as SNHLY and CDR2 as FYNNEI. Supplemented by reference TRBV2 and TRBJ1-4, the full variable domain reads EPEVTQTPSHQVTQMGQEVILRCVPISNHLYFYWYRQILGQKVEFLVSFYNNEISEKSEIFDDQFSVERPDGSNFTLKIRSTKLEDSAMYFCASSPRTGANEKLFFGSGTQLSVL.

This clone was seen just once. The chain combines TRBV29-1 with TRBJ2-3, with TRBD2 matching 15 bases. The CDR3 loop spans 19 amino acids. The germline V gene encodes CDR1 SQVTM and CDR2 ANQGSEA. V gave up 2 bases and J gave up 4 bases; unmatched junction bases: 13. The CDR3 is CSVEPPGLAGGGAPDTQYF. The CDR3 region has the DNA TGCAGCGTTGAACCTCCGGGACTAGCGGGAGGAGGGGCCCCAGATACGCAGTATTTT.

The rearrangement joins TRBV18 to TRBJ2-1; D not certain. V lost 3 bases and J lost 0, with 12 bases in between. The CDR3 runs 16 residues. Germline V gene data show CDR1 as KGHSH and CDR2 as LQKENI. This CDR3 reads CASSPQHLGSYNEQFF. In DNA, the CDR3 is TGTGCCAGCTCACCTCAACACCTTGGCTCCTACAATGAGCAGTTCTTC.